Each of the 26 T cell receptor beta chains below was sequenced from the same sample in a study. Treg sorting used a CD4+CD25+CD127-/low gate. Via MiXCR, TCRdb re-called the 5' RACE reads, giving one row per CDR3 protein. The table shows some 11,000 distinct CDR3 sequences, with about 30% occurring only once. Source material: Tregs sorted from a lymph node. The receptors shown here come from a female donor with breast cancer.

Judged by abundance, this clonotype is medium-sized. The chain is built from TRBV7-9 and TRBJ2-1; TRBD2 aligns across 7 bases. Trimming removed 0 bases from V and 9 bases from J; junction bases left unmatched: 5. The germline V gene has CDR1 SEHNR and CDR2 FQNEAQ (reference sequence). The length of the CDR3 is 14 residues. The CDR3 coding sequence is TGTGCCAGCAGCTTAGCGGGAGGGTCCGGTGAGCAGTTCTTC. Protein: CASSLAGGSGEQFF.

This clonotype was detected only a few times. The chain combines TRBV6-5 with TRBJ2-1; 8 nucleotides agree with TRBD2. The CDR3 covers 15 residues. V dropped 5 bases and J dropped 8; count of bases not matched to a gene: 11. Germline CDR1 and CDR2: MNHEY and SVGAGI. CDR3 loop: CASSGSGAGVHEQFF. DNA of the CDR3: TGTGCCAGCAGTGGCTCTGGAGCGGGAGTCCATGAGCAGTTCTTC.

Comments on this clonotype: It is likely a read error, because the conserved phenylalanine at the end of the CDR3 is missing. The gene calls are TRBV5-4 and TRBJ2-3; no definite D call. With 3 bases removed from V and 1 base from J, the gap between germline ends came to 9 bases. The germline V gene has CDR1 SGHNT and CDR2 YYREEE (reference sequence). This CDR3 region has 14 residues. The CDR3 region has the DNA TGTGCCAGCAGCTGTGGAACAGGCACAGATACGCAGTATGTT. Translating gives CASSCGTGTDTQYV.

This clonotype was seen many times. The chain links TRBV6-5 to TRBJ1-1; the D is unclear. Germline CDR1 is MNHEY and CDR2 is SVGAGI. Trimming stripped 0 bases from V and 7 bases from J, with 12 bases between. The CDR3 runs 14 residues. This CDR3 is CASSYSGDGIEAFF. CDR3 in DNA: TGTGCCAGCAGTTACTCTGGGGATGGGATTGAAGCTTTCTTT.

V and J are TRBV29-1 and TRBJ2-2; unclear D gene. The V end lost 4 bases, the J end lost 3 bases, and 9 bases lay between the germline ends. The CDR3 runs 13 residues. From germline, CDR1 is SQVTM and CDR2 ANQGSEA. The DNA for the CDR3 is TGCAGCGTTGGCGAGGTATACACCGGGGAGCTGTTTTTT. Translating gives CSVGEVYTGELFF.

This sequence joins TRBV4-2 and TRBJ2-1; tentative D call: TRBD2 (5 bases). The V end was cut by 0 bases, the J end by 0 bases, with 15 bases between. This CDR3 is built from 18 residues. CDR1 LGHNA and CDR2 YNFKEQ come from the germline V gene. This chain's CDR3 is CASSQDLLRVDSYNEQFF. CDR3 nucleotide sequence: TGTGCCAGCAGCCAAGATCTGTTGCGGGTTGACTCCTACAATGAGCAGTTCTTC.

This clonotype qualifies as medium-sized. The chain combines TRBV13 with TRBJ2-3, with 7 bases that match TRBD2. Trimming at V came to 4 bases and at J to 1 base, leaving 14 bases not matched to a gene. This CDR3 is built from 18 residues. Germline CDR1 PRHDT, CDR2 FYEKMQ (reference sequence). The CDR3 spells CASSSGLTGPGRTDTQYF. The CDR3 DNA reads as TGTGCCAGCAGCTCGGGACTAACGGGACCCGGCCGCACAGATACGCAGTATTTT.

This clonotype was picked up a small number of times. Being one base from a much bigger clone, this may be a read error. The chain combines TRBV11-2 with TRBJ1-6; D is unclear. Germline lookup yields CDR1 SGHAT and CDR2 FQNNGV. The CDR3 totals 14 residues. As DNA, the CDR3 is TGTGCCGGCAGCTCAGGCGACGCTAATTCACCCCTCCACTTT. It encodes CAGSSGDANSPLHF.

This clonotype appeared many times. The gene calls are TRBV4-1 and TRBJ1-2, with TRBD1 matching over 9 bases. CDR1 and CDR2 from the germline V gene are MGHRA and YSYEKL. The CDR3 sequence is 15 residues long. V dropped 1 base and J dropped 4; count of bases not matched to a gene: 4. Here the CDR3 DNA reads TGCGCCAGCAGCCAAGTGGGACAGGGACTCTATGGCTACACCTTC. This gives the protein CASSQVGQGLYGYTF.

About this clonotype: Given a much more abundant clone one base away, this may be a read error. This sequence joins TRBV20-1 and TRBJ2-7; TRBD1 matches 7 bases. CDR1 is DFQATT and CDR2 is SNEGSKA in the germline V gene (reference sequence). The V and J ends lost 6 bases and 0 bases, in that order; junction bases with no gene match: 5. The CDR3 consists of 13 residues. The CDR3 loop is CSATGQSSYEQYF. DNA of the CDR3: TGCAGTGCAACGGGACAGAGCTCCTACGAGCAGTACTTC.

This clonotype is medium-sized (0.01 to 0.1%) within its sample. This chain links TRBV28 with TRBJ2-7, with 9 bases matching TRBD1. The CDR3 is 14 residues long. V trimming: 6 bases; J trimming: 6 bases; junction bases outside the gene matches: 9. CDR1 is MDHEN and CDR2 is SYDVKM in the germline V gene. CDR3 in amino acids: CASSPDRGVLEQYF. Written as DNA, the CDR3 is TGTGCCAGCAGCCCAGACAGGGGGGTGCTCGAGCAGTACTTC.

A remark on this clonotype: The conserved phenylalanine or tryptophan normally closing the CDR3 is absent here, so this likely arose from a read error. The gene calls are TRBV20-1 and TRBJ2-2; D possibly matches TRBD1 or TRBD2 (5 bases each). The CDR3 runs to 18 residues. Per the germline V gene, CDR1 is DFQATT and CDR2 is SNEGSKA (reference sequence). Trimming cost V 0 bases and J 8 bases, with 25 bases left between them. This chain's CDR3 is CSARDKERGWGTAGELFS. In nucleotides, the CDR3 is TGCAGTGCTAGAGATAAGGAAAGGGGATGGGGGACCGCGGGGGAGCTGTTTTCT.

This clonotype was seen more than once but under ten times. The chain links TRBV2 to TRBJ1-6; D gene ambiguous. Germline V gene data show CDR1 as SNHLY and CDR2 as FYNNEI. CDR3 length: 18 residues. V dropped 4 bases and J dropped 0 bases, with 16 bases sitting between them. The CDR3 sequence: CASSVTTMSSSYNSPLHF. CDR3 coding DNA: TGTGCCAGCAGTGTGACTACCATGTCGAGCTCCTATAATTCACCCCTCCACTTT.

This clonotype has more than one count but fewer than ten. This chain links TRBV2 with TRBJ1-5; the D gene is possibly TRBD1 (6 bases). V was clipped by 2 bases and J by 9 bases, with 20 bases between them. This CDR3 has 16 amino acids. Germline loops: CDR1 SNHLY, CDR2 FYNNEI. In nucleotides, the CDR3 is TGTGCCAGCAGTGAATCAGGGGTGGACCCCACCTGGCCCCAGCATTTT. As protein: CASSESGVDPTWPQHF.

The chain carries TRBV3-1 and TRBJ2-1, with D perhaps TRBD2 (5 bases). V lost 1 base to trimming and J lost 4 bases, with 11 bases between them. Germline CDR1 is LGHDT and CDR2 is YNNKEL (reference sequence). This CDR3 is 15 amino acids long. The CDR3 sequence: CASSQGPGEYNEQFF. CDR3 DNA: TGTGCCAGCAGCCAAGGTCCCGGGGAATACAATGAGCAGTTCTTC.

This clonotype was seen a few times. This may be a read error: a much more frequent sequence differs by one nucleotide. The chain is built from TRBV7-2 and TRBJ2-1; no clear D. From germline, CDR1 is SGHTA and CDR2 FQGNSA. Trimming pared 5 bases from V and 4 bases from J, leaving 6 bases between. The CDR3 contains 12 residues. The CDR3 is CASSRAYNEQFF. DNA for the CDR3: TGTGCCAGCAGCCGAGCTTACAATGAGCAGTTCTTC.

This clonotype is medium-sized by share. The chain is built from TRBV20-1 and TRBJ1-2; D not certain. The V end lost 6 bases, the J end lost 4 bases, and 15 bases lay between the germline ends. CDR3 length: 13 residues. The germline gives CDR1 DFQATT, CDR2 SNEGSKA (reference sequence). The CDR3: CSAPLGTIYGYTF. DNA for the CDR3: TGCAGTGCCCCGTTGGGCACCATCTATGGCTACACCTTC.

The chain uses TRBV4-1 and TRBJ2-5; 12 bases are a match to TRBD2. CDR3 length: 15 residues. Germline loops: CDR1 MGHRA, CDR2 YSYEKL. V shed 2 bases and J 13 bases; nucleotides not matched to a gene: 11. The CDR3 DNA follows: TGCGCCAGCAGCCAACTAGCGGGGGGGAGGGAGACTCGGTACTTC. Protein product: CASSQLAGGRETRYF.

This clonotype was picked up a small number of times. The chain uses TRBV19 and TRBJ2-1; maybe TRBD2 (5 bases). Germline V gene sequence: CDR1 LNHDA, CDR2 SQIVND (reference sequence). The CDR3 covers 15 residues. V was clipped by 10 bases and J by 0 bases, with 16 bases between them. The CDR3 sequence: CATRGGATSYNEQFF. CDR3 DNA sequence: TGTGCCACCCGAGGAGGAGCTACCTCCTACAATGAGCAGTTCTTC. Full variable domain (outside the CDR3, taken from reference TRBV19 and TRBJ2-1): DGGITQSPKYLFRKEGQNVTLSCEQNLNHDAMYWYRQDPGQGLRLIYYSQIVNDFQKGDIAEGYSVSREKKESFPLTVTSAQKNPTAFYLCATRGGATSYNEQFFGPGTRLTVL.

The chain is built from TRBV4-1 and TRBJ1-6; possible D gene TRBD1, 6 bases. Germline-derived CDR1 and CDR2 are MGHRA and YSYEKL. The V end lost 2 bases, the J end lost 6 bases, and 11 bases lay between the germline ends. The CDR3 extends over 15 amino acids. The CDR3 here is CASSQRQGCNSPLHF. The DNA for the CDR3 is TGCGCCAGCAGCCAACGCCAGGGGTGTAATTCACCCCTCCACTTT.

Sample share makes this clonotype medium-sized (0.01 to 0.1%). The V call is TRBV29-1, the J call TRBJ2-1; 8 nucleotides agree with TRBD2. The germline CDR1 and CDR2 sequences are SQVTM and ANQGSEA. The CDR3 is 16 residues long. V was clipped by 6 bases and J by 1 base; unmatched bases: 11. The CDR3 DNA reads TGCAGCGTCCCGACGCCTAGCGGGCGATCCTACAATGAGCAGTTCTTC. Amino acids: CSVPTPSGRSYNEQFF.

The chain carries TRBV28 and TRBJ2-7; 13 bases fit TRBD2. With V trimmed by 0 bases and J by 2 bases, 7 bases remained unmatched. The CDR3 has 18 amino acids. The V gene's germline CDR1 is MDHEN and CDR2 SYDVKM. The CDR3 DNA reads TGTGCCAGCAGTTTATGGGCTAGGACTAGCGGGAGCGCCTACGAGCAGTACTTC. Encoded protein: CASSLWARTSGSAYEQYF.

The chain is built from TRBV20-1 and TRBJ2-1; 12 bases fit TRBD1. Germline V lookup: CDR1 DFQATT, CDR2 SNEGSKA (reference sequence). J lost 4 bases, V lost 6 bases, and 4 bases had no gene match. The CDR3 totals 14 residues. CDR3 in DNA: TGCAGTGCGAAGGGACAGGGGGCGTACAATGAGCAGTTCTTC. It yields the protein CSAKGQGAYNEQFF.

This clonotype has ten or more counts. The chain employs TRBV6-6 and TRBJ2-7, with 7 bases identical to TRBD1. This CDR3 region has 18 residues. The V segment lost 2 bases and the J segment 1 base; nucleotides outside the gene matches: 14. Germline CDR1 reads MNHNY; CDR2 reads SVGAGI (reference sequence). In DNA, the CDR3 is TGTGCCAGCAGTTACGACGGGAAAGGTAGGGGGCTGTCCTACGAGCAGTACTTC. Encoded protein: CASSYDGKGRGLSYEQYF.

This clonotype was seen once. The chain uses TRBV7-9 and TRBJ2-7, with 11 bases matching TRBD2. After removal of 4 bases from V and 3 bases from J, the junction contained 5 bases not matched to a gene. Germline values: CDR1 SEHNR, CDR2 FQNEAQ (reference sequence). The CDR3 sequence is 15 residues long. Written as DNA, the CDR3 is TGTGCCAGCAGCTACGCGGGACTAGCGGACTACGAGCAGTACTTC. It encodes CASSYAGLADYEQYF.

V gene TRBV10-1 combines with J gene TRBJ2-1; D is uncertain. Trimming pared 2 bases from V and 8 bases from J, leaving 13 bases between. CDR1 is WNHNN, CDR2 SYGVQD, per germline (reference sequence). This CDR3 is 14 amino acids long. CDR3 region: CASSERSSGDEQFF. The CDR3 DNA sequence: TGCGCCAGCAGTGAGAGGTCTAGTGGGGATGAGCAGTTCTTC.